The 12 T cell receptor beta chains given below trace back to one sample, sequenced in a study of T-cell reconstitution after alpha-beta-depleted transplantation in children. Using unique molecular identifiers, the investigators prepared the TCRbeta library. MiXCR, applied by TCRdb to the PCR reads, yields one record per CDR3 protein. The data hold around 200,000 distinct CDR3 sequences, with roughly a tenth observed a single time. The starting material was PBMCs, obtained before TCRalphabeta/CD19-depleted stem cell transplant. Every receptor here comes from a child under two years old with acute myeloid leukemia, due to receive a stem cell transplant.

There are many counts of this clonotype. The chain employs TRBV20-1 and TRBJ2-3; D not certain. Trimming took off 3 bases at V and 7 bases at J, with 8 bases between the two ends. Germline V gives CDR1 DFQATT, CDR2 SNEGSKA (reference sequence). The CDR3 has 11 amino acids. CDR3 bases: TGCAGTGCTAGCTGGGAAAATACGCAGTATTTT. Residues: CSASWENTQYF.

This clonotype showed up just a few times. The chain links TRBV29-1 to TRBJ2-2; a possible D gene is TRBD1 (5 bases). Trimming cost V 5 bases and J 8 bases, with 15 bases left between them. Germline-derived CDR1 and CDR2 are SQVTM and ANQGSEA. CDR3 length: 13 amino acids. Here the CDR3 reads CSVRTSTLGELFF. DNA of the CDR3: TGCAGCGTTCGGACAAGCACCCTGGGGGAGCTGTTTTTT.

This clonotype appeared many times. The genes are TRBV11-2 and TRBJ1-2; 8 bases line up with TRBD1. This CDR3 has 13 amino acids. The germline V gene encodes CDR1 SGHAT and CDR2 FQNNGV. With 6 bases clipped from V and 7 bases from J, the junction kept 7 bases outside the gene matches. CDR3 in DNA: TGTGCCAGCAGATTGACAGGGGTCAGTGGCTACACCTTC. Its translation: CASRLTGVSGYTF.

This clonotype was found many times. The CDR3 loop is CSAGTGLTYEQYF. CDR3 DNA: TGCAGCGCGGGGACAGGCCTTACCTACGAGCAGTACTTC. The chain recombines TRBV29-1 with TRBJ2-7; 8 bases agree with TRBD1. The V and J ends lost 7 bases and 2 bases, in that order; junction bases with no gene match: 7. The germline gives CDR1 SQVTM, CDR2 ANQGSEA. The CDR3 totals 13 residues.

In regard to this clonotype: A much larger clone differs from this one at a single base, so this may be a read error. This sequence joins TRBV5-8 and TRBJ2-1; D assignment may be TRBD1 or TRBD2 (6 bases each). Germline CDR1 is SGHTS and CDR2 is YDEGEE. The CDR3 length is 15 residues. The CDR3 sequence: CASSLEQGGYSEQFF. The DNA of the CDR3 is TGTGCCAGCAGCTTGGAACAGGGAGGCTACAGTGAGCAGTTCTTC.

This clonotype was counted many times. The chain uses TRBV5-1 and TRBJ2-7; 8 bases align to TRBD1. This CDR3 comprises 15 residues. The germline V gene encodes CDR1 SGHRS and CDR2 YFSETQ. After removal of 0 bases from V and 7 bases from J, the junction contained 9 bases not matched to a gene. The CDR3 DNA reads as TGCGCCAGCAGCTTGGGTGGCAGGGGGACAGGTGAGCAGTACTTC. It translates to CASSLGGRGTGEQYF.

This clonotype came up many times. The chain has TRBV25-1 and TRBJ2-1; TRBD2 aligns across 11 bases. Germline V gene lookup returns CDR1 MGHDK and CDR2 SYGVNS. The CDR3 is made up of 17 amino acids. V shed 3 bases, J shed 5 bases, and the junction held 9 bases outside the gene matches. The CDR3 region has the DNA TGTGCCAGCAGTGATCCAAGACTAGCGGGGCCCGACAATGAGCAGTTCTTC. Translation gives CASSDPRLAGPDNEQFF.

The genes are TRBV28 and TRBJ1-2; D not resolved. Trimming took 2 bases from V and 4 from J, leaving 8 bases between them. Germline-derived CDR1 and CDR2 are MDHEN and SYDVKM. The CDR3 length is 13 residues. The CDR3 bases are TGTGCCAGCAGTTTAAACCTCGTCTATGGCTACACCTTC. Translated, it gives CASSLNLVYGYTF.

A note on this clonotype: A much larger clone differs by one base, so this may be a read error. V usage is TRBV12-3 or TRBV12-4 and J usage is TRBJ1-4, with D perhaps matching TRBD1 (5 bases). The CDR3 covers 12 residues. Trimming removed 8 bases at V and 7 bases at J, with 11 bases between. DNA for the CDR3: TGTGCCAGCCGATCGGGGACTGAAAAACTGTTTTTT. Translated: CASRSGTEKLFF.

At least ten counts were recorded for this clonotype. The rearrangement links TRBV3-1 to TRBJ2-1, with 7 bases fitting TRBD1. From germline, CDR1 is LGHDT and CDR2 YNNKEL (reference sequence). Trimming removed 0 bases from V and 4 bases from J; junction bases left unmatched: 9. The CDR3 extends over 17 amino acids. CDR3: CASSQDLGGRIYNEQFF. The CDR3 DNA reads as TGTGCCAGCAGCCAAGATCTAGGGGGCCGGATATACAATGAGCAGTTCTTC.

This clonotype was observed many times. V is TRBV7-2 and J is TRBJ2-3, with D hard to call. This CDR3 is 12 amino acids long. V was pared by 5 bases and J by 4 bases, with 7 bases between. CDR1 is SGHTA and CDR2 is FQGNSA in the germline V gene. The CDR3 nucleotides are TGTGCCAGCAGCCAACAGCCAGATACGCAGTATTTT. Translation: CASSQQPDTQYF.

Many counts were recorded for this clonotype. The chain carries TRBV20-1 and TRBJ1-2; maybe TRBD1 (5 bases). The V gene's germline CDR1 is DFQATT and CDR2 SNEGSKA (reference sequence). The CDR3 length is 13 residues. V dropped 4 bases and J dropped 3 bases, with 12 bases sitting between them. The CDR3: CSATRDGDYGYTF. In DNA, the CDR3 is TGCAGTGCTACCCGGGACGGTGACTATGGCTACACCTTC.